This T cell receptor beta chain was captured in a study of T cell responses to AZD1222 COVID-19 vaccine. This clone appeared once. The CDR3 has 14 amino acids. In germline, CDR1 is SNHLY, CDR2 FYNNEI. V dropped 7 bases and J dropped 8; count of bases not matched to a gene: 11. Assay used: immunoSEQ multiplex PCR; TCRdb lists only in-frame clones, some missing. The sample lists 75,000 to 100,000 clones, 70% to 90% occurring once. Sequenced here: peripheral blood, sampled on day 0 of AZD1222 vaccination. The sequence came from an adult in good health. V usage is TRBV2 and J usage is TRBJ2-1; 7 positions agree with TRBD2. CDR3 sequence reads: CASTRGRAWDEQFF. CDR3 in DNA: TGTGCCAGCACTCGGGGGAGGGCTTGGGATGAGCAGTTCTTC.